Listed below are T cell receptor beta chains from one sample, sequenced in a study of OX40 agonist ivuxolimab in advanced cancers. Using immunoSEQ multiplex PCR, the repertoire was profiled, and TCRdb retains in-frame clones only, with some absent. The table records 65,000 to 95,000 clones, about nine tenths of them present only once. Source: CD4+ or CD8+ T cells sorted from blood, taken in a trial of the OX40 agonist ivuxolimab. The receptors here all came from an adult with an advanced solid tumor such as melanoma, head and neck, liver or kidney cancer. Each CDR3 is given with its conserved first and last residue. D genes are given only for firm matches. Rows may omit the clone size; those that give it use once, few, many or a size class.

v_call | clone_size | d_call | cdr3_aa
TRBV2 | NA | NA | CASRSGYQETQYF
TRBV7-2 | NA | NA | CASSTGWDNSPLHF
TRBV28 | once | NA | CAMGLGHNGFNYEQYF
TRBV29-1 | NA | TRBD1 | CSVRQGSSGNTIYF
TRBV5-4 | NA | NA | CASSFGFGTEAFF
TRBV27 | NA | NA | CASSFVQGPYEQYF
TRBV7-9 | NA | TRBD2 | CASSRPGLAGFSGANVLTF
TRBV9 | NA | TRBD2 | CASSGEGLAGAAYEQYF
TRBV11-2 | NA | NA | CASSPGDGPYEKLFF
TRBV11-1 | NA | NA | CASSLPPRDESYNEQFF
TRBV6-1 | NA | NA | CASSDGYTEAFF
TRBV25-1 | NA | NA | CASSDGGQYEQYF
TRBV10-3 | NA | TRBD1 | CAISDLQGLEQETQYF
TRBV14 | NA | TRBD1 | CASSQGDRFYGYTF
TRBV9 | NA | TRBD1 | CASSVGDRDSPLHF
TRBV16 | NA | TRBD1 | CASSQWGTGGNEQYF
TRBV4-3 | NA | TRBD2 | CASSQDPAGAYRSYEQYF
TRBV30 | NA | NA | CAWSRANTIYF
TRBV19 | NA | TRBD1 | CASGQGGSYGYTF
TRBV2 | NA | NA | CASTARTHPYDEQYF
TRBV5-6 | NA | NA | CASSRGSYTEAFF
TRBV4-1 | NA | NA | CASSQAGAAYEQYF
TRBV2 | NA | NA | CASSEKSRETQYF
TRBV4-3 | NA | NA | CASSQELGAVNTEAFF
TRBV7-6 | once | NA | CASSLKGLDTQYF
TRBV27 | NA | NA | CASSTRGNTEAFF
TRBV5-1 | NA | NA | CASRQGPEAFF
TRBV7-9 | NA | TRBD2 | CASSLLADAGGTQYF
TRBV9 | NA | TRBD2 | CASSGSTSGGYYEQYF